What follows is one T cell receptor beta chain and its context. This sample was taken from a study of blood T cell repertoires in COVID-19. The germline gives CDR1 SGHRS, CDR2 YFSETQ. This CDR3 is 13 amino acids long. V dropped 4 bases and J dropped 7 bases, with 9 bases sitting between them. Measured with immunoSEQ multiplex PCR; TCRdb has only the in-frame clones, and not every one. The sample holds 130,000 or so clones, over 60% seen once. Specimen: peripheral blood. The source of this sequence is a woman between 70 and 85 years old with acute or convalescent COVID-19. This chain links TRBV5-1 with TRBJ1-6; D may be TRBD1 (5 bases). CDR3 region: CASSPGGNSPLHF. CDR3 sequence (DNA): TGCGCCAGCAGCCCGGGGGGAAATTCACCCCTCCACTTT.